The T cell receptor (beta chain) under discussion was sequenced for a study of OX40 agonist ivuxolimab in advanced cancers. In the study overall: Males comprised approximately 84% of the group, whose mean age was approximately 60 years (range 23 to 79).

A history of autoimmune disease or systemic immunosuppression excluded patients. Produced via immunoSEQ multiplex PCR; TCRdb's table is partial and in-frame only. Of about 100,000 clones in the sample, roughly 89% were seen once. The V gene lost 7 bases and the J gene lost 7 bases, with 16 bases spanning the gap. CDR1 LNHDA and CDR2 SQIVND come from the germline V gene (reference sequence). This CDR3 region has 14 residues. V is TRBV19 and J is TRBJ1-4; D ambiguous. The input for sequencing was CD4+ or CD8+ T cells sorted from blood, taken in a trial of the OX40 agonist ivuxolimab. This clonotype was obtained from an adult with an advanced solid tumor such as melanoma, head and neck, liver or kidney cancer. CDR3 DNA: TGTGCCAGTACCGATACCTCTATGGGTGAAAAACTGTTTTTT. Its protein product is CASTDTSMGEKLFF.